The 8 T cell receptor beta chains below come from one sample, sequenced in a study of blood T cell repertoires in COVID-19. Libraries were prepared by immunoSEQ multiplex PCR; TCRdb keeps only in-frame clonotypes and omits some of them. The sample yields 90,000 or so clones, roughly nine tenths seen once. The sample comprised peripheral blood. The receptor set was obtained from a human donor with active COVID-19. The donor label of this sample is uncertain.

The V call is TRBV19, the J call TRBJ2-2; 9 bases match TRBD1. This CDR3 region has 14 residues. Trimming removed 9 bases from V and 5 bases from J; junction bases left unmatched: 7. Germline V gene data show CDR1 as LNHDA and CDR2 as SQIVND (reference sequence). The CDR3 nucleotides are TGTGCCAGCCGGCAGGGACAGGGAACCGGGGAGCTGTTTTTT. Encoded protein: CASRQGQGTGELFF.

CDR3 coding DNA: TGTGCCAGCGCCGCGGGGGGATCCGGGAATGAGCAGTTCTTC. Translated: CASAAGGSGNEQFF. The chain carries TRBV6-4 and TRBJ2-1, with TRBD2 matching over 8 bases. CDR3 length equals 14 residues. J lost 7 bases, V lost 8 bases, and 10 bases had no gene match. Germline V lookup: CDR1 MRHNA, CDR2 SNTAGT.

This chain links TRBV7-9 with TRBJ2-7; 9 nucleotides line up with TRBD2. The length of the CDR3 is 17 residues. J gave up 1 base and V 4 bases, and 11 bases lay outside the gene matches. In germline, CDR1 is SEHNR, CDR2 FQNEAQ (reference sequence). The CDR3 DNA reads TGTGCCAGCAGCTGGCCCCACTCGAGCGGGGGGTCCTACGAGCAGTACTTC. Its translation is CASSWPHSSGGSYEQYF.

The gene calls are TRBV6-5 and TRBJ1-1; D gene ambiguous. This CDR3 region has 14 residues. CDR1 and CDR2 from the germline V gene are MNHEY and SVGAGI. The V gene lost 8 bases and the J gene lost 1 base, with 14 bases spanning the gap. CDR3 DNA: TGTGCCAGCGCTTCCGAGGAAGCGAACACTGAAGCTTTCTTT. Protein sequence: CASASEEANTEAFF.

V and J are TRBV5-1 and TRBJ1-2, with TRBD1 identical over 8 bases. Germline V gene data show CDR1 as SGHRS and CDR2 as YFSETQ. CDR3 length: 15 amino acids. With V trimmed by 4 bases and J by 5 bases, 10 bases remained unmatched. The CDR3 is CASSLAQGDLYGYTF. The CDR3 DNA is TGCGCCAGCAGCCTGGCACAGGGGGATCTGTATGGCTACACCTTC.

The chain has TRBV18 and TRBJ1-2; TRBD1 matches at 9 bases. The CDR3 spans 15 residues. The germline V gene has CDR1 KGHSH and CDR2 LQKENI. V trimming: 5 bases; J trimming: 14 bases; junction bases outside the gene matches: 18. CDR3 nucleotides: TGTGCCAGCTCAGCCAGCCGGGACAGGGATAATGCGAGGACCTTC. This encodes CASSASRDRDNARTF. Full variable domain (outside the CDR3, taken from reference TRBV18 and TRBJ1-2): NAGVMQNPRHLVRRRGQEARLRCSPMKGHSHVYWYRQLPEEGLKFMVYLQKENIIDESGMPKERFSAEFPKEGPSILRIQQVVRGDSAAYFCASSASRDRDNARTFGSGTRLTVV.

This sequence joins TRBV5-1 and TRBJ2-7; TRBD1 is a possible D gene (5 bases). V lost 0 bases, J lost 3 bases, and 10 bases lay in between. This CDR3 comprises 14 residues. Germline V gene sequence: CDR1 SGHRS, CDR2 YFSETQ. In DNA form, the CDR3 reads TGCGCCAGCAGCTTGGGGCAGGGTATCTACGAGCAGTACTTC. Protein: CASSLGQGIYEQYF.

This rearrangement joins TRBV9 to TRBJ1-1; D is possibly TRBD1 (6 bases). The V gene's germline CDR1 is SGDLS and CDR2 YYNGEE. V lost 0 bases and J 1 base, leaving 19 bases between the germline ends. The length of the CDR3 is 18 residues. The CDR3 region is CASSVGSLQGSRNTEAFF. CDR3 nucleotide sequence: TGTGCCAGCAGCGTAGGTTCCCTACAGGGTTCGAGGAACACTGAAGCTTTCTTT. The full variable domain, in which reference TRBV9 and TRBJ1-1 provide the parts outside the CDR3, is DSGVTQTPKHLITATGQRVTLRCSPRSGDLSVYWYQQSLDQGLQFLIQYYNGEERAKGNILERFSAQQFPDLHSELNLSSLELGDSALYFCASSVGSLQGSRNTEAFFGQGTRLTVV.